The 25 T cell receptor beta chains below were found in one sample sequenced in a study of vaccination effects on CD4 cells after COVID-19. Antigen-specific CD4+ T cell clonotypes were called by their expansion after viral peptide-pool culture in ViraFEST. The culture ran for around 10 days before CD4+ T cells were isolated. Participants completed two doses of the BNT162b2 or mRNA-1273 vaccine. Assay: immunoSEQ multiplex PCR; the TCRdb copy retains only in-frame clones and omits some. The sample has 70,000 to 85,000 clones; around 80% are singletons. These receptors have no known antigen. The material was CD4+ T cells from PBMCs cultured with HCoV-229E spike peptides, obtained after COVID-19 vaccination. The receptors were sampled from a human donor who received a COVID-19 vaccine.

This sequence joins TRBV9 and TRBJ2-3; 7 bases are shared with TRBD2. Germline V gene data show CDR1 as SGDLS and CDR2 as YYNGEE. Trimming at V came to 2 bases and at J to 4 bases, leaving 4 bases not matched to a gene. This CDR3 comprises 14 residues. In nucleotides, the CDR3 is TGTGCCAGCAGCGTTGCTAGCGGAGCAGATACGCAGTATTTT. The encoded protein is CASSVASGADTQYF.

This chain joins TRBV5-4 and TRBJ1-6, with unresolved D. V was cut by 0 bases and J by 7 bases, with 8 bases left in between. The germline V gene has CDR1 SGHNT and CDR2 YYREEE (reference sequence). There are 14 residues in the CDR3. Here the CDR3 reads CASSLDIGNSPLHF. CDR3 DNA: TGTGCCAGCAGCTTGGACATCGGAAATTCACCCCTCCACTTT.

The rearrangement joins TRBV5-1 to TRBJ2-2; 8 nucleotides agree with TRBD2. V shed 0 bases and J 4 bases; nucleotides not matched to a gene: 8. The germline gives CDR1 SGHRS, CDR2 YFSETQ. This CDR3 spans 17 amino acids. The CDR3 DNA reads TGCGCCAGCAGCTTGGCCTCCGGGCTAGCGGGCACCGGGGAGCTGTTTTTT. Translation: CASSLASGLAGTGELFF.

This chain joins TRBV6-2 or TRBV6-3 and TRBJ1-1; D is unresolved. Trimming left V 3 bases short and J 3 bases short, with 11 bases between. CDR3 size: 14 residues. The germline V gene has CDR1 MNHEY and CDR2 SVGEGT. CDR3 in amino acids: CASSYGGVHTEAFF. CDR3 sequence (DNA): TGTGCCAGCAGTTATGGCGGGGTCCACACTGAAGCTTTCTTT.

The chain uses TRBV28 and TRBJ1-4; a weak D match, TRBD1 (6 bases). Trimming shortened V by 6 bases and J by 7 bases, and 12 bases separated the two germline ends. The CDR3 has 13 amino acids. CDR1 MDHEN and CDR2 SYDVKM come from the germline V gene. Here the CDR3 reads CASRGGFIEKLFF. DNA for the CDR3: TGTGCCAGCAGGGGGGGCTTCATTGAAAAACTGTTTTTT.

The V and J genes are TRBV5-8 and TRBJ2-1, with 12 bases matching TRBD1. V lost 7 bases and J lost 8; bases outside the gene matches: 16. This CDR3 comprises 17 residues. CDR1 and CDR2 (germline): SGHTS, YDEGEE. The CDR3 spells CASPASFWDRGLYEQFF. The CDR3 region has the DNA TGTGCCAGCCCAGCTTCATTCTGGGACAGGGGGCTCTATGAGCAGTTCTTC.

This clone is medium-sized. The rearrangement links TRBV6-6 to TRBJ1-1; D is uncertain. Germline-derived CDR1 and CDR2 are MNHNY and SVGAGI (reference sequence). The CDR3 length is 14 residues. Trimming shortened V by 2 bases and J by 1 base, and 8 bases separated the two germline ends. The CDR3 DNA reads TGTGCCAGCAGTTACAGTCGCCAGAACACTGAAGCTTTCTTT. Amino acids: CASSYSRQNTEAFF.

This chain connects TRBV7-9 to TRBJ1-5, with 7 nucleotides matching TRBD1. The CDR3 sequence is 18 residues long. The germline V gene encodes CDR1 SEHNR and CDR2 FQNEAQ (reference sequence). The V and J ends lost 1 base and 0 bases, in that order; junction bases with no gene match: 9. Here the CDR3 DNA reads TGTGCCAGCAGCTTAGAGGCCAGGGGGTCATATAGCAATCAGCCCCAGCATTTT. Encoded protein: CASSLEARGSYSNQPQHF.

The chain couples TRBV7-2 to TRBJ1-4; D possibly corresponds to TRBD1 (6 bases). Trimming removed 1 base at V and 8 bases at J, with 11 bases between. Germline assignment: CDR1 SGHTA and CDR2 FQGNSA. The CDR3 is made up of 14 amino acids. This chain's CDR3 is CASSLGRGREKLFF. The CDR3 DNA sequence: TGTGCCAGCAGCTTAGGGAGGGGGAGGGAAAAACTGTTTTTT.

The J gene is TRBJ2-1, the V gene TRBV29-1; 8 bases are a match to TRBD2. The germline V gene encodes CDR1 SQVTM and CDR2 ANQGSEA. The CDR3 is 14 residues long. V dropped 8 bases and J dropped 9; count of bases not matched to a gene: 15. CDR3 sequence: CSTRPVAGGREQFF. The CDR3 DNA follows: TGCAGCACCCGTCCCGTCGCGGGGGGACGTGAGCAGTTCTTC.

This clone was seen just once. V usage is TRBV18 and J usage is TRBJ2-3, with TRBD2 matching 14 bases. In germline, CDR1 is KGHSH, CDR2 LQKENI. After removal of 5 bases from V and 5 bases from J, the junction contained 12 bases not matched to a gene. The CDR3 runs 18 residues. CDR3 residues: CASSTGLAGGLGRDTQYF. Written as DNA, the CDR3 is TGTGCCAGCTCAACCGGACTAGCGGGGGGCCTCGGCAGAGATACGCAGTATTTT.

The V and J genes are TRBV30 and TRBJ2-3; D remains unclear. V was shortened by 4 bases and J by 3 bases, with 5 bases between the two germline ends. Germline-derived CDR1 and CDR2 are GTSNPN and SVGIG (reference sequence). The CDR3 is 11 residues long. Written as DNA, the CDR3 is TGTGCCTGGAAAAGGACAGATACGCAGTATTTT. Encoded protein: CAWKRTDTQYF.

The genes are TRBV19 and TRBJ1-1, with unresolved D. Trimming removed 5 bases from V and 1 base from J, with 11 bases in between. The germline V gene has CDR1 LNHDA and CDR2 SQIVND (reference sequence). This CDR3 contains 14 residues. DNA for the CDR3: TGTGCCAGTAGTCCCCGAGGTGGGAACACTGAAGCTTTCTTT. Residues: CASSPRGGNTEAFF.

V is TRBV19 and J is TRBJ1-5; 9 bases fit TRBD1. V dropped 3 bases and J dropped 6; count of bases not matched to a gene: 15. The CDR3 spans 18 residues. CDR1 LNHDA and CDR2 SQIVND come from the germline V gene (reference sequence). DNA of the CDR3: TGTGCCAGTAGTATTTATTGGATGGGACAGGGAACGGCTCAGCCCCAGCATTTT. It is translated as CASSIYWMGQGTAQPQHF.

J is TRBJ2-5 and V is TRBV7-3; 7 nucleotides line up with TRBD1. CDR1 is SGHTA, CDR2 FQGTGA, per germline. V shed 4 bases, J shed 3 bases, and the junction held 2 bases outside the gene matches. The CDR3 runs 13 residues. CDR3 DNA sequence: TGTGCCAGCAGCTCGGACAGGAAAGAGACCCAGTACTTC. Residues: CASSSDRKETQYF.

This clone has just a few counts. The rearrangement joins TRBV3-1 (or the pseudogene TRBV3-2) to TRBJ2-2; TRBD2 might be the D (6 bases). The length of the CDR3 is 16 residues. Germline CDR1 LGHDT, CDR2 YNNKEL (reference sequence). V was clipped by 4 bases and J by 0 bases, with 12 bases between them. This CDR3 reads CASSPRSGANTGELFF. CDR3 DNA sequence: TGTGCCAGCAGCCCCCGATCGGGGGCGAACACCGGGGAGCTGTTTTTT.

This chain links TRBV27 with TRBJ2-7, with 7 bases matching TRBD1. V trimming: 8 bases; J trimming: 1 base; junction bases outside the gene matches: 11. This CDR3 is 15 amino acids long. Germline lookup yields CDR1 MNHEY and CDR2 SMNVEV (reference sequence). The DNA for the CDR3 is TGTGCCAGCCGAAAGCACCGACAGGGTTCCTACGAGCAGTACGTC. Translation gives CASRKHRQGSYEQYV.

The V call is TRBV7-9, the J call TRBJ2-5; D unresolved. The CDR3 sequence is 15 residues long. Germline CDR1 and CDR2: SEHNR and FQNEAQ (reference sequence). V gave up 5 bases and J gave up 5 bases, with 18 bases separating them. The DNA of the CDR3 is TGTGCCAGCAGCCCGAAACTCCCCGCGTTGGAGACCCAGTACTTC. This encodes CASSPKLPALETQYF.

The V gene is TRBV2, the J gene TRBJ1-2; tentatively, D is TRBD1 (5 bases). V shed 4 bases and J shed 3 bases, with 9 bases lying between them. This CDR3 contains 13 residues. Germline V gives CDR1 SNHLY, CDR2 FYNNEI. DNA of the CDR3: TGTGCCAGCAGTGGACAGTCTGACTATGGCTACACCTTC. It encodes CASSGQSDYGYTF.

The chain is built from TRBV6-6 and TRBJ2-2, with D possibly called TRBD1 or TRBD2 (5 bases each). The germline V gene has CDR1 MNHNY and CDR2 SVGAGI (reference sequence). V was trimmed by 0 bases and J by 6 bases, leaving 8 bases between them. The CDR3 extends over 14 amino acids. As DNA, the CDR3 is TGTGCCAGCAGTTACTCACGGGGCTCCGGGGAGCTGTTTTTT. Its protein product is CASSYSRGSGELFF.

J is TRBJ2-7 and V is TRBV7-2; D gene ambiguous. The CDR3 runs 16 residues. Deletions cut 3 bases from V and 1 base from J, with 16 bases between. Germline CDR1 and CDR2: SGHTA and FQGNSA. CDR3 bases: TGTGCCAGCAGCTTGGGCTCTAATCTAAAATCCTACGAGCAGTACGTC. Amino acid sequence: CASSLGSNLKSYEQYV.

The rearrangement uses TRBV9 and TRBJ1-2; no definite D call. Germline lookup yields CDR1 SGDLS and CDR2 YYNGEE. V gave up 0 bases and J gave up 1 base, with 10 bases separating them. The CDR3 loop spans 15 amino acids. CDR3 bases: TGTGCCAGCAGCGTAGGTATCGGGGATAACTATGGCTACACCTTC. Translated, it gives CASSVGIGDNYGYTF.

The rearrangement links TRBV9 to TRBJ1-1, with D uncertain. Germline CDR1 is SGDLS and CDR2 is YYNGEE. The length of the CDR3 is 14 residues. V dropped 0 bases and J dropped 8 bases, with 14 bases sitting between them. The CDR3 bases are TGTGCCAGCAGCGTAGCGGGGTATAACTCCGAAGCTTTCTTT. It translates to CASSVAGYNSEAFF.

V is TRBV12-3 or TRBV12-4 and J is TRBJ1-5; D might be TRBD1 (5 bases). This CDR3 region has 13 residues. V lost 3 bases to trimming and J lost 4 bases, with 7 bases between them. The chain's CDR3 is CASSLNRNQPQHF. Written as DNA, the CDR3 is TGTGCCAGCAGTTTGAACAGGAATCAGCCCCAGCATTTT.

This clone has only a few counts. This sequence joins TRBV5-6 and TRBJ1-1; D gene uncertain. The ends were cut back, 2 bases at V and 6 bases at J, with 14 bases in the middle. The CDR3 covers 14 residues. The germline CDR1 and CDR2 sequences are SGHDT and YYEEEE. CDR3 nucleotide sequence: TGTGCCAGCAGCTTCCCCCCTCGGGAGCCTGAAGCTTTCTTT. Translation gives CASSFPPREPEAFF.